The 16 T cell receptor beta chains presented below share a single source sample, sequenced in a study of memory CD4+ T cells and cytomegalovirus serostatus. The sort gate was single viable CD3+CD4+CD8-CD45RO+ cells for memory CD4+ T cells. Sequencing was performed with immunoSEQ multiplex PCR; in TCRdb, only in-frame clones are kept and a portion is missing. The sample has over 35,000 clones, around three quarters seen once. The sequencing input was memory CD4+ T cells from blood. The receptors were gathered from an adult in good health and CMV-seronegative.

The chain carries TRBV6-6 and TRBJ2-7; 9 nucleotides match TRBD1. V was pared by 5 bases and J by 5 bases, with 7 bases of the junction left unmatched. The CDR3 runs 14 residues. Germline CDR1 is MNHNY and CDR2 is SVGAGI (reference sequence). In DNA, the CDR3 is TGTGCCAGCAGTCCTCGGGACAGGGAGGACGAGCAGTACTTC. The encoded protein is CASSPRDREDEQYF.

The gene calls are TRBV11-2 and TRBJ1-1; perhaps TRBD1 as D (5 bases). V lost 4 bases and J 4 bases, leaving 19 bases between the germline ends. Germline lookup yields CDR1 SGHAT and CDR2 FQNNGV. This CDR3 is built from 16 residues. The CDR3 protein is CASSSWGSGGSTEAFF. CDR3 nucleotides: TGTGCCAGCAGCTCCTGGGGCAGTGGGGGGAGCACTGAAGCTTTCTTT.

The CDR3 loop reads CASSRAGGSYNSPLHF. DNA for the CDR3: TGTGCCAGCAGCAGGGCGGGGGGAAGCTATAATTCACCCCTCCACTTT. The genes are TRBV5-5 and TRBJ1-6; D may be TRBD1 (5 bases). In germline, CDR1 is SGHKS, CDR2 YYEKEE (reference sequence). The germline V and J ends were trimmed by 4 bases and 3 bases, with 14 bases remaining between them. CDR3 length: 16 amino acids.

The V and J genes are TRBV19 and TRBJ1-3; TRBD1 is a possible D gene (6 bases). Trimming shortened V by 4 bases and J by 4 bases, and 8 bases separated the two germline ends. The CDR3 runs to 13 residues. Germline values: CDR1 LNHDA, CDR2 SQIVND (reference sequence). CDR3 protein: CASSTDRGNTIYF. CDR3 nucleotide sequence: TGTGCCAGTAGTACCGACAGGGGAAACACCATATATTTT.

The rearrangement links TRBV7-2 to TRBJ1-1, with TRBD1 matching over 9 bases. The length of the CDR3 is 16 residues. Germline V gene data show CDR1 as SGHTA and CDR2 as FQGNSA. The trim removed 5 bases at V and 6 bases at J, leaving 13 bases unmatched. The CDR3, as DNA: TGTGCCAGCAGCCCAGGACAGGGGTCCGGAGAAGCTGAAGCTTTCTTT. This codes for CASSPGQGSGEAEAFF.

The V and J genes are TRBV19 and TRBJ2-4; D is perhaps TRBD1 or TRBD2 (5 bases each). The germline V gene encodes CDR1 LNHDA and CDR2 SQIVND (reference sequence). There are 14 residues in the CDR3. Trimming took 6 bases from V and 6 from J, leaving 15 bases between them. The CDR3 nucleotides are TGTGCCAGTAGACAACCACGGGACGGAAACATTCAGTACTTC. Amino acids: CASRQPRDGNIQYF.

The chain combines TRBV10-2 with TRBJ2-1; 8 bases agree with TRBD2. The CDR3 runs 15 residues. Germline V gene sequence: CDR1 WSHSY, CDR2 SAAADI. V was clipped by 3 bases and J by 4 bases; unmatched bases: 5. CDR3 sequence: CASSDPGGGYNEQFF. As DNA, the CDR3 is TGCGCCAGCAGTGATCCCGGGGGGGGATACAATGAGCAGTTCTTC.

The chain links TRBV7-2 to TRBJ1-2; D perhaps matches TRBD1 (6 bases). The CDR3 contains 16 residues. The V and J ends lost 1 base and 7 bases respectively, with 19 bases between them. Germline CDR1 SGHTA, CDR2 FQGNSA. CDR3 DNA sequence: TGTGCCAGCAGCTTAGTATCCGGGACAAATGAGGGTGGCTACACCTTC. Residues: CASSLVSGTNEGGYTF.

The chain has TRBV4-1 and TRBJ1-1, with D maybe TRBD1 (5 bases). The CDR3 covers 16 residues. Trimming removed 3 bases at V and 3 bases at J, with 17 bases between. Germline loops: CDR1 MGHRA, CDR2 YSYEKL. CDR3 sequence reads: CASSHHRGRGDTEAFF. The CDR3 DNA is TGCGCCAGCAGCCATCATCGAGGGCGAGGGGACACTGAAGCTTTCTTT.

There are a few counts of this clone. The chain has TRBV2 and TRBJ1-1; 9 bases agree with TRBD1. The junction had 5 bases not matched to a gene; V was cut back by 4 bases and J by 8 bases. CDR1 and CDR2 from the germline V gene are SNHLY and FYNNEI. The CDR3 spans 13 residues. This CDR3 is CASSATGGTEAFF. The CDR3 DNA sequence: TGTGCCAGCAGTGCAACAGGGGGCACCGAAGCTTTCTTT.

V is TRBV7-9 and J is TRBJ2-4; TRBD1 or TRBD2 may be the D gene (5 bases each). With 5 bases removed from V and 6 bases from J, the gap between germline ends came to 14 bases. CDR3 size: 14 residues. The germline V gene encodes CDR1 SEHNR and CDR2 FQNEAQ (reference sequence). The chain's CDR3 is CASSPGGGPNIQYF. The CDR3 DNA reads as TGTGCCAGCAGCCCGGGTGGGGGTCCAAACATTCAGTACTTC.

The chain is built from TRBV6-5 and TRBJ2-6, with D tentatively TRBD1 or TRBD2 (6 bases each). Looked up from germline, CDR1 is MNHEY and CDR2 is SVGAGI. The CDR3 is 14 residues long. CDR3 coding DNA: TGTGCTTCTGGAGGGGGCTCTGGGGCCAACGTCCTGACTTTC. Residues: CASGGGSGANVLTF.

The CDR3 DNA sequence: TGCAGCGTTGTTGCGGGCTCCTACAATGAGCAGTTCTTC. This sequence encodes CSVVAGSYNEQFF. This rearrangement joins TRBV29-1 to TRBJ2-1; D perhaps matches TRBD2 (5 bases). The V gene's germline CDR1 is SQVTM and CDR2 ANQGSEA. This CDR3 spans 13 amino acids. Between the trimmed V and J ends, which lost 4 bases and 0 bases, there was a span of 7 bases.

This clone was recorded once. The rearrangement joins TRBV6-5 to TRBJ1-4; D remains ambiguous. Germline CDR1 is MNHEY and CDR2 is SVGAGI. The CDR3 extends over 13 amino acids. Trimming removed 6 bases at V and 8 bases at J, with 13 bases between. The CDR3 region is CASRPNAGEKLFF. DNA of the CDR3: TGTGCCAGCAGACCTAATGCCGGGGAAAAACTGTTTTTT.

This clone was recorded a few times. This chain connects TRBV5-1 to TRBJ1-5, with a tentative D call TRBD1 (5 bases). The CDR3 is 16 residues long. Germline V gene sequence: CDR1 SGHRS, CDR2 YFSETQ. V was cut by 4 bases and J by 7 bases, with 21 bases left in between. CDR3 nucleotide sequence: TGCGCCAGCAGCGCGGACGGCGGGCAGGGAGGGCAGCCCCAGCATTTT. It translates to CASSADGGQGGQPQHF. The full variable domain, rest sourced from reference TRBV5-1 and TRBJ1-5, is KAGVTQTPRYLIKTRGQQVTLSCSPISGHRSVSWYQQTPGQGLQFLFEYFSETQRNKGNFPGRFSGRQFSNSRSEMNVSTLELGDSALYLCASSADGGQGGQPQHFGDGTRLSIL.

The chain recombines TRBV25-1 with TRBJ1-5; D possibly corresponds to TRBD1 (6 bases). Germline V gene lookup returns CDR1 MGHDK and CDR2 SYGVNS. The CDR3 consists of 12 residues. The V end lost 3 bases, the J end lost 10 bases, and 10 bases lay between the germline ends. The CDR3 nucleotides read TGTGCCAGCAGTGACCCGACAGGTCCCCAGCATTTT. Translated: CASSDPTGPQHF.